Detailed here is one T cell receptor beta chain. Its binding antigen is unknown. No quality values exist for individual bases; no much larger clone is one base distant. The cohort was made up of several hundred healthy bone marrow donors. At the time of sampling, all cohort members were nominally healthy, though unrecorded immune exposures were likely present. The donor tested CMV seropositive and was one of the 289 seropositive cohort members. Every donor gave a peripheral blood sample, and the peripheral blood mononuclear cells from that sample were used for TCR beta sequencing. Genomic DNA was extracted from the blood cell samples with the Qiagen DNeasy Blood Extraction Kit. The library relied on the immunoSEQ multiplex PCR assay. For the multiplex PCR, a mixture combining 60 forward primers for TCR Vbeta segments and 13 reverse primers for TCR Jbeta segments was used. The CDR3 region of rearranged TCR beta genes was amplified from genomic DNA with a multiplex PCR assay. The amplified TCR beta libraries were sequenced on the Illumina HiSeq System as 87-base-pair reads. As for the authors' bioinformatics: A later analysis tallied 80 million to 95 million unique TCR beta chains across the 550 to 850 repertoires, and approximately 12 million of those chains were shared by two or more donors. Raw reads were error-corrected and collapsed into unique sequences with a nearest-neighbor algorithm that merged closely related sequences to remove PCR and sequencing errors. Alignment of CDR3 sequences to IMGT reference sequences was used to assign V, D and J gene segments. Each retained sequence needed at least a six-nucleotide match to both a V gene segment and a J gene segment. Rearrangements were classified as productive when the CDR3 lacked stop codons and remained in frame with V and J, and all other rearrangements were classified as non-productive. CDR3 was defined by IMGT convention, running from the second conserved V-encoded cysteine to the conserved J-encoded phenylalanine. The earlier analysis of some 600 of the donors excluded sequences that lacked an unambiguous match to a single V gene segment. An earlier analysis of a few hundred of the donors called V segments functional above 56.7% productive rearrangements and segregating when the between-donor standard deviation exceeded 5%. A statistical classification framework was developed to diagnose cytomegalovirus status using the catalog of TCR beta chain sequences. In a later analysis, V and J genes were assigned by comparing TCR nucleotide sequences against IMGT/GENE-DB human TR gene sequences. A later analysis assigned CDR3 sequences and most-parsimonious VDJ recombination scenarios with the TCRdist pipeline. A later analysis defined each TCR beta chain by its CDR3 amino acid sequence plus V-gene family, and excluded reads lacking a unique V-gene family. As a way to deal with suspected cross-contamination and a sequencing artifact, a later analysis dropped approximately 570 nucleotide sequences that were highly shared and had low generation probability. A later analysis calculated a clonal expansion index for each public chain from normalized within-repertoire ranks of inferred template counts. A later analysis computed generation probabilities with a VDJ recombination model fitted to out-of-frame rearrangements, and checked the results against IGoR. Hypergeometric tests were used in a later analysis to score TCR-TCR, TCR-HLA and TCR-CMV co-occurrence, with a repertoire-size bias correction applied to the TCR pairs. In a later analysis, false discovery rates were estimated by permuting HLA or CMV assignments 20 times. In a later analysis, co-occurring TCRs were grouped with DBSCAN, and TCRdist sequence similarity was added when clustering was performed within HLA-allele-positive subsets. Co-occurrence clustering excluded repertoires with fewer than 30,000 or more than 120,000 public chains, plus five with anomalous nucleotide sharing. Drawn from immuneACCESS, this table holds only the in-frame rearrangements with V and J called that TCRdb kept. Clones are partly lost; checked studies trace under half to an unresolved V gene and leave the rest unexplained. That table is the source of V, J and clone size, and D and trimming were worked out from the DNA. A total of about 100,000 clones appear in this sample, over 9% of them only once. In total, the top ten clones hold less than 6% of the sample.

The data belong to a study of cytomegalovirus exposure and HLA in healthy donors (dated by TCRdb to between 2016 and 2019). Regarding the research as a whole: An earlier analysis of roughly 630 of the donors reported 250 to 350 Gb of sequence data and about 100 million unique TCR beta sequences from roughly 200 million T cells. A handful of DR-DQ haplotypes were handled as single units for association and clustering because linkage in the cohort was strong. An earlier analysis of around 580 of the donors used high-throughput TCR beta sequencing to judge whether each TCR beta V gene segment behaved as functional or pseudogenic. Besides the first cohort of roughly 660 subjects, a separate validation cohort made up of about 120 different subjects was used. The genetic ancestry cluster associated with self-reported Caucasian donors included around 76% of the 398 genotyped donors. The T cell repertoires of some 700 subjects were profiled by immunosequencing and related to cytomegalovirus serostatus. To study patterns of TCR occurrence, a later analysis re-analyzed previously published TCR beta repertoires from 666 donors and added high-resolution HLA genotyping. All discovery cohort repertoires had been generated using a single sequencing platform. Both class I and class II loci were covered by HLA typing, at four-digit resolution. The study combined high-throughput TCR immunosequencing, statistical association of individual TCRs with disease status, and machine learning to predict cytomegalovirus infection status. The aim of the study was to test whether cataloging public T cell receptors could identify signatures of past pathogen exposure. Among roughly 400 genotyped donors of the cohort, an average of about 240,000 unique TCR beta nucleotide sequences were sequenced per donor, 15% to 20% of them non-productive. Donor age, sex, ethnicity and CMV serostatus were compiled alongside the repertoire data. A later genetic analysis used genome-wide SNP genotypes for about 55% of the 666 donors, treating that subset as a discovery cohort. Rather than drawing on any new phenotypic data, the later analysis identified candidate immune exposures from TCR beta sequences and the way those sequences occurred across donors. Roughly 300 gigabases of sequencing data and tens of millions of unique TCR sequences were included in an early release covering about 700 HLA-typed donors. Typing coverage differed by locus: A, B, C, DRB1 and DQB1 were typed in about 620-640 donors, DQA1 in about 550, DPA1 in over 600, and DPB1 in approximately 450.

Its CDR3 holds 12 amino acids, cysteine through phenylalanine. Solely the CDR3 DNA is kept, with 36 bases framed from the first base. V is shortened by 5 bases, J by 6 bases, and the region joining them spans 11 bases. Sequences SGHNT (CDR1) and YENEEA (CDR2) are obtained from the germline V gene. The full study reports these points: Presence/absence analyses assumed roughly uniform sequencing depth across donors, an assumption that may not hold. In both the original and validation cohorts, the classifier was reported to diagnose cytomegalovirus status with high specificity and sensitivity. A later analysis reported that several top co-occurrence clusters appeared linked to parvovirus B19, influenza, CMV and Epstein-Barr virus. Because counts were too low, some 16 rarely observed V segments, including chromosome 9 orphons, were excluded from the earlier analysis of fewer than 650 of the donors. In vitro tests confirmed that a few of the cytomegalovirus-associated TCR beta chains recognize cytomegalovirus antigens. Compared with equally common non-associated chains, HLA-associated TCR beta chains in a later analysis were more clonally expanded and had lower generation probabilities. V-gene and J-gene trimming of TCR beta chains was associated with a missense DCLRE1C variant in a later genetic analysis, and the association was replicated in an independent cohort. A further reported finding was that TCR beta sequences accurately predicted the HLA-A and HLA-B alleles for most subjects in the first cohort. In a later analysis, the rate of TCR association differed among HLA loci, with DRB1 alleles having the most associated TCRs and HLA-C alleles having the fewest. A cluster of highly shared sequence variants was judged likely to represent a technical artifact of the sequencing pipeline. In a later genetic analysis, fewer N-insertions in productive TCRs were reported among donors in an Asian-associated ancestry cluster than the approximately 710-donor mean. In a later analysis, most CMV-associated TCR beta chains were found to appear HLA-restricted, with HLA associations seemingly driven largely by CMV exposure. This cohort had only TCR beta chains sequenced, and the lack of alpha or paired-chain data limited which features could be detected. Correlated functional status among segregating V segments might reflect linkage disequilibrium, but an unknown experimental factor could not be ruled out. In the study, some 180 TCR beta chains were listed as associated with cytomegalovirus. Specific HLA alleles were associated with 15,000 to 20,000 TCR beta sequences at a false discovery rate of 0.05 in a later analysis. When HLA alleles, especially DR and DQ, strongly co-occurred, attributing TCR associations to individual alleles was difficult. Broadly in line with IMGT annotations, most TCR beta V segments showed up in productive rearrangements about 87% or about 30% of the time in an earlier analysis of 450 to 750 of the donors. While some public TCRs were present in many individuals, most TCR sequences turned up only very rarely across donors. Because the 87-base-pair reads could not distinguish some IMGT-functional V segments, including TRBV6-2 and TRBV6-3, those segments were excluded. Because HLA typing was unavailable for some donors at each locus, only the typed subset was used in association tests. The only immune exposure information available for the cohort was CMV serostatus. The authors suggested that the approach could potentially be generalized to other disease states and immunological phenotypes.

Material for sequencing was PBMCs. The receptor's source is a man aged 35-49 years in good health and CMV-seropositive. The rearranged segments are TRBV11-3 and TRBJ2-7; the D gene is perhaps TRBD2, from 5 matching bases. The bases read TGTGCCAGCAGCATCACTAGTTCCGAGCAGTACTTC. Translated, this is CASSITSSEQYF.